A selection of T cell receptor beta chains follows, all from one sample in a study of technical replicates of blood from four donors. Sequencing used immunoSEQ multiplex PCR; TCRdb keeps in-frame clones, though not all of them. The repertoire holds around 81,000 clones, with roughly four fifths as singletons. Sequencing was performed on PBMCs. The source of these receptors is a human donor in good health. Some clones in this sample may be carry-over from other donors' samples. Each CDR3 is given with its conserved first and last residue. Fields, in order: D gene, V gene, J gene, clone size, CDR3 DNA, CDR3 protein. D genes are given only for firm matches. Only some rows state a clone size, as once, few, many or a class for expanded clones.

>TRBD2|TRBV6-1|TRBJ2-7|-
TGTGCCAGCAGTGCCCGGACTAGCGGCTCATATACCTACGAGCAGTACTTC
CASSARTSGSYTYEQYF
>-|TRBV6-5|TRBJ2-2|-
TGTGCCAGCAGTCGGGTTCGCTCGAACACCGGGGAGCTGTTTTTT
CASSRVRSNTGELFF
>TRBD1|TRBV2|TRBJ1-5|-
TGTGCCAGCCTTACGGGACAGGGGAGCAATCAGCCCCAGCATTTT
CASLTGQGSNQPQHF
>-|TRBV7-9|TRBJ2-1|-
TGTGCCAGCAGCTCCACCAGAAGAATTGACAGGAAGGTCTACAATGAGCAGTTCTTC
CASSSTRRIDRKVYNEQFF
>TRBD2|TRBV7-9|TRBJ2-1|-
TGTGCCAGCAGCCCCCCGGGGGGGGCCTTTATTGAGCAGTTCTTC
CASSPPGGAFIEQFF
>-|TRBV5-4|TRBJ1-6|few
TGTGCCAGCAGCTTCGATAATTCACCCCTCCACTTT
CASSFDNSPLHF
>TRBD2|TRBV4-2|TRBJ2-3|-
TGTGCCAGCAGCCCGACTAGCGGGAGGGGTGAAGATACGCAGTATTTT
CASSPTSGRGEDTQYF
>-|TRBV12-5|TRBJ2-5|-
TGTGCTAGTGGTTTCTCAGAGACCCAGTACTTC
CASGFSETQYF
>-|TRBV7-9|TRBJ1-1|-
TGTGCCAGCAGGGGCGGGGCGAACACTGAAGCTTTCTTT
CASRGGANTEAFF
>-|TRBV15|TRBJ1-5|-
TGTGCCACCAGCGGCTTCGGGCAGCCCCAGCATTTT
CATSGFGQPQHF
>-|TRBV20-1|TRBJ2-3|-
TGCAGTGGCACGGGCACAGATACGCAGTATTTT
CSGTGTDTQYF
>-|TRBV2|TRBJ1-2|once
TGTGCCAGTCAGGGTGACTATGGCTACACCTTC
CASQGDYGYTF
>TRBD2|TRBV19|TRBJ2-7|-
TGTGCCAGTAGTATAAGTCCTAGCGGGAGCAAGCGGGAGCAGTACTTC
CASSISPSGSKREQYF
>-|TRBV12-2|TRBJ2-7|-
TGTGCAAGTCGCTTAGGGTTAGGAGTTTCCTACGAGCAGTACTTC
CASRLGLGVSYEQYF
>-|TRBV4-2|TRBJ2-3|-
TGTGCCAGCAGCCAAGATGAGAGCCGCGGAGATACGCAGTATTTT
CASSQDESRGDTQYF
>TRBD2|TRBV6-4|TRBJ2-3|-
TGTGCCAGCAGTGAGAGTAGCGGGGGCGGTGATACGCAGTATTTT
CASSESSGGGDTQYF
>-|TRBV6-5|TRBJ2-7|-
TGTGCCAGCAGAGGGACATCCCCCTACGAGCAGTACTTC
CASRGTSPYEQYF
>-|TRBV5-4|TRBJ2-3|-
TGTGCCAGCAGCTTAGAGGTAGGCCGAAACACAGATACGCAGTATTTT
CASSLEVGRNTDTQYF
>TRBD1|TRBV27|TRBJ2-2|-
TGTGCCAGCAGTTCACCCTCGGACAGGGTGGTCGGGGAGCTGTTTTTT
CASSSPSDRVVGELFF
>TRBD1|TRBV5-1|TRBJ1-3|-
TGCGCCAGCAGCTTGGAGGGACAGGGTTTCTCTGGAAACACCATATATTTT
CASSLEGQGFSGNTIYF
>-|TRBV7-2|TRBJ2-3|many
TGTGCCAGCAGCTCCGGCGGGAGCACAGATACGCAGTATTTT
CASSSGGSTDTQYF
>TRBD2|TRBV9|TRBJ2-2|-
TGTGCCAGCAGCGGCCCGCCGGTGCGGGGGTACACCGGGGAGCTGTTTTTT
CASSGPPVRGYTGELFF
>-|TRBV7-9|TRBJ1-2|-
TGTGCCAGCAGCTTAGCAGCAGGGTCGGGCTACACCTTC
CASSLAAGSGYTF
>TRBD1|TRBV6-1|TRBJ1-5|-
TGTGCCAGCAGTCTCAGGACAGGGGACAATCAGCCCCAGCATTTT
CASSLRTGDNQPQHF
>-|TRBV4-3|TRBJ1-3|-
TGCGCCAGCAGCCAAGATTTCGTCTGGGGCTTTGGAAACACCATATATTTT
CASSQDFVWGFGNTIYF
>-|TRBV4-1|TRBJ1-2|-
TGCGCCAGCAGCCAAGATCGTGACTATGGCTACACCTTC
CASSQDRDYGYTF
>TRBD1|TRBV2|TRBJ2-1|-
TGTGCCAGCAGCCGACAGGGGGCAAGTGGCGATGAGCAGTTCTTC
CASSRQGASGDEQFF
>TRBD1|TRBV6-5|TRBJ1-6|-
TGTGCCAGCAGTTACAGCCGGACAGGTTATAATTCACCCCTCCACTTT
CASSYSRTGYNSPLHF
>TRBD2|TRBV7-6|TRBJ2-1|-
TGTGCCAGCAGCTTAAGGCCTAGCGGGGGGACCGCCAACCAATACAATGAGCAGTTCTTC
CASSLRPSGGTANQYNEQFF
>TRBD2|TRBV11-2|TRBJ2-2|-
TGTGCCAGCAGCCCCTTAGCGGGAGCGGCCGGGGAGCTGTTTTTT
CASSPLAGAAGELFF
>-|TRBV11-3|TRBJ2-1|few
TGTGCCAGCAGCTTAGAGTCTAGCTCTAATGAGCAGTTCTTC
CASSLESSSNEQFF
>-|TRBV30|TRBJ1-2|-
TGTGCCTGGAGTGTAATTGCAGGTCATATTTATGGCTACACCTTC
CAWSVIAGHIYGYTF
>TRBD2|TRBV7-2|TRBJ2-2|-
TGTGCCAGCAGCTTTAGCGGGGGGCCTCCCACCGGGGAGCTGTTTTTT
CASSFSGGPPTGELFF
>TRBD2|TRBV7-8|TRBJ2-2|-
TGTGCCAGCAGCTTAGCGCGTCTAGCGGGAGGGCCTAACGGGGAGCTGTTTTTT
CASSLARLAGGPNGELFF
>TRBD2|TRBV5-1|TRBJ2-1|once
TGCGCCAGCAGCCTGATAGCGGGATACAATGAGCAGTTCTTC
CASSLIAGYNEQFF
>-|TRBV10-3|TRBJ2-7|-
TGTGCCATCAGTGAGCAGATCGGGTACGAGCAGTACTTC
CAISEQIGYEQYF
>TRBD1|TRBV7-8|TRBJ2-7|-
TGTGCCAGCAGCAACCGGGACAGCTACGAGCAGTACTTC
CASSNRDSYEQYF
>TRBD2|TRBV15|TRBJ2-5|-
TGTGCCACCAGCAGACTTAGTCAGCGGGGGGGCAGGTCCGAGACCCAGTACTTC
CATSRLSQRGGRSETQYF
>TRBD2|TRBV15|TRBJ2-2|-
TGTGCCACCAGCCCCGGACTAGCGGGGGGGCGACGGACCGGGGAGCTGTTTTTT
CATSPGLAGGRRTGELFF
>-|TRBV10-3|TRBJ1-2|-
TGTGCCATCAGTGACGGAGGTGGCTACACCTTC
CAISDGGGYTF
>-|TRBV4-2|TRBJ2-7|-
TGTGCCAGCAGCCAAGCGGGGAACTACGAGCAGTACTTC
CASSQAGNYEQYF
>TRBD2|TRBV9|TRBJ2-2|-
TGTGCCAGCAGCGTAGAGGGCGGGGGGGCCACCGGGGAGCTGTTTTTT
CASSVEGGGATGELFF
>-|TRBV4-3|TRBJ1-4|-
TGCGCCAGCAGCCCCAGTTGGGGGCGTGTAAGGGAAAAACTGTTTTTT
CASSPSWGRVREKLFF
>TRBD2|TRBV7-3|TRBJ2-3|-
TGTGCCAGCAGCTTACTAGGCCGGGAGGGTACGCAGTATTTT
CASSLLGREGTQYF
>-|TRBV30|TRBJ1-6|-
TGTGCCTGGAGCAGTCGCTTGTTCGCCCACTTT
CAWSSRLFAHF
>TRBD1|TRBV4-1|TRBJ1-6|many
TGCGCCAGCAGCCCAACAGGGGCTTATAGTTCACCCCTCCACTTT
CASSPTGAYSSPLHF
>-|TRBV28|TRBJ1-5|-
TGTGCCAGCAGTTTAAGCAGGGGCCCGCGGAGCAATCAGCCCCAGCATTTT
CASSLSRGPRSNQPQHF
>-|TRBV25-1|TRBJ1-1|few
TGTGCCAGCAGTGAAGGCAGGGCACGCGCTGAAGCTTTCTTT
CASSEGRARAEAFF
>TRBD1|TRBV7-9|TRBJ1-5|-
TGTGCCAGCAGCCTCGACAGGGAAAATCAGCCCCAGCATTTT
CASSLDRENQPQHF
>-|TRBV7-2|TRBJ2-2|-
TGTGCCAGCAGCAGGCAGGGGGGAGGCACCGGGGAGCTGTTTTTT
CASSRQGGGTGELFF
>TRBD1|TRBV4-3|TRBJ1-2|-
TGCGCCAGCAGCCAACAGGGGGGCTATGGCTACACCTTC
CASSQQGGYGYTF
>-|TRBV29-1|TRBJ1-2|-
TGCAGCGTTGGGACAGCTAACTATGGCTACACCTTC
CSVGTANYGYTF
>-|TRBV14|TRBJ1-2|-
TGTGCCAGCAGCCAAGTCCGGGGGGCCGGCTATGGCTACACCTTC
CASSQVRGAGYGYTF
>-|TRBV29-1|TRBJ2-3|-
TGCAGCGTTCTGGCACGAAGTACAGATACGCAGTATTTT
CSVLARSTDTQYF